This T cell receptor (beta chain) was obtained from a study of T cell repertoires in cytomegalovirus infection. The wider study: Indications of both CMV infection and matching HLA type were provided by public TCR beta signatures.

Regarding the study as a whole: HLA-C-restricted, CMV-specific TCR beta clonotypes were dominant ex vivo. Carriers of CMV plus the relevant HLA were identified by cumulative public TCR beta family frequency.

TCRdb called the reads again in MiXCR, with one record for every CDR3 protein. The sample has hundreds of thousands of distinct CDR3 sequences, approximately 9.5% seen once. This clonotype was recorded many times. The target antigen is unknown. The CDR3 is 15 residues long. Germline values: CDR1 MDHEN, CDR2 SYDVKM. V lost 4 bases, J lost 2 bases, and 9 bases lay in between. Sequencing was performed on PBMCs. V usage is TRBV28 and J usage is TRBJ2-6; D is unclear. This TCR derives from a human donor in good health (CMV status not recorded). Some clones in this sample may be carry-over from other donors' samples. CDR3 bases: TGTGCCAGCAGTTCCCTCGGAGCTGGGGCCAACGTCCTGACTTTC. It is translated as CASSSLGAGANVLTF.